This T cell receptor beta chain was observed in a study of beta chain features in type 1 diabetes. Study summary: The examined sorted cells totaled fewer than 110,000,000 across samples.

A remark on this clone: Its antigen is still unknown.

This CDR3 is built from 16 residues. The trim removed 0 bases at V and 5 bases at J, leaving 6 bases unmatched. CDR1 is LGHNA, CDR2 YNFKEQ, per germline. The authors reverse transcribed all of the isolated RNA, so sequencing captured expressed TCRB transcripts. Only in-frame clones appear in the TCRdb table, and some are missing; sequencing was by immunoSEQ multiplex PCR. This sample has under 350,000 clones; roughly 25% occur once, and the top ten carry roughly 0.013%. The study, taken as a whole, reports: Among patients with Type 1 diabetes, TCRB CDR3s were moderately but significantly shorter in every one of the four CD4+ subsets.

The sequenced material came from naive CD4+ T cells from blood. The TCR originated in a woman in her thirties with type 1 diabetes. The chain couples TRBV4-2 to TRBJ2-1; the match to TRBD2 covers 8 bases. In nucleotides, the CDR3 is TGTGCCAGCAGCCAAGATCCAGGGACTAGTCACAATGAGCAGTTCTTC. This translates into CASSQDPGTSHNEQFF.